This passage covers 6 T cell receptor beta chains from one sample sequenced in a study of blood T cell repertoires in COVID-19. The method was immunoSEQ multiplex PCR; TCRdb's version includes in-frame clones alone and lacks a portion of them. This sample has approximately 330,000 clones, with 90% found just once. What was sequenced was peripheral blood. Receptors originate from a middle-aged woman with COVID-19, enrolled during active disease.

The chain has TRBV7-8 and TRBJ2-2; D not certain. The germline V gene encodes CDR1 SGHVS and CDR2 FQNEAQ. This CDR3 spans 12 amino acids. V lost 4 bases to trimming and J lost 7 bases, with 7 bases between them. CDR3 DNA sequence: TGTGCCAGCAGCTACCCGGTCGGGGAGCTGTTTTTT. Its translation is CASSYPVGELFF.

The chain combines TRBV5-4 with TRBJ2-3; tentatively, D is TRBD1 (5 bases). The V end lost 3 bases, the J end lost 0 bases, and 8 bases lay between the germline ends. CDR1 SGHNT and CDR2 YYREEE come from the germline V gene (reference sequence). The CDR3 totals 14 residues. As DNA, the CDR3 is TGTGCCAGCAGCTCGCAGGGTAGCACAGATACGCAGTATTTT. It translates to CASSSQGSTDTQYF.

The chain joins TRBV10-3 to TRBJ1-3; 8 bases line up with TRBD1. Trimming at V came to 7 bases and at J to 1 base, leaving 9 bases not matched to a gene. CDR3 size: 16 residues. Germline lookup yields CDR1 ENHRY and CDR2 SYGVKD. CDR3 loop: CAINKDRASSGNTIYF. CDR3 in DNA: TGTGCCATCAACAAGGACAGGGCGTCATCTGGAAACACCATATATTTT.

The chain joins TRBV29-1 to TRBJ2-7; maybe TRBD1 (5 bases). V was cut by 4 bases and J by 0 bases, with 10 bases left in between. Germline loops: CDR1 SQVTM, CDR2 ANQGSEA. CDR3 length equals 13 residues. CDR3 sequence: CSVGQRFSYEQYF. The CDR3 nucleotides read TGCAGCGTTGGACAGCGATTCTCCTACGAGCAGTACTTC.

V gene TRBV14 combines with J gene TRBJ2-7, with D uncertain. Trimming left V 1 base short and J 6 bases short, with 10 bases between. Germline V gene data show CDR1 as SGHDN and CDR2 as FVKESK. This CDR3 is 13 amino acids long. CDR3 region: CASSQVLSGEQYF. CDR3 DNA: TGTGCCAGCAGCCAAGTTTTGTCCGGCGAGCAGTACTTC.

CDR3 in amino acids: CASSQGTITKEQYF. Here the CDR3 DNA reads TGTGCCAGCAGCCAGGGGACCATAACGAAGGAGCAGTACTTC. This chain links TRBV11-2 with TRBJ2-7; D may be TRBD1 (6 bases). Trimming took 5 bases from V and 7 from J, leaving 18 bases between them. The CDR3 has 14 amino acids. The germline gives CDR1 SGHAT, CDR2 FQNNGV.